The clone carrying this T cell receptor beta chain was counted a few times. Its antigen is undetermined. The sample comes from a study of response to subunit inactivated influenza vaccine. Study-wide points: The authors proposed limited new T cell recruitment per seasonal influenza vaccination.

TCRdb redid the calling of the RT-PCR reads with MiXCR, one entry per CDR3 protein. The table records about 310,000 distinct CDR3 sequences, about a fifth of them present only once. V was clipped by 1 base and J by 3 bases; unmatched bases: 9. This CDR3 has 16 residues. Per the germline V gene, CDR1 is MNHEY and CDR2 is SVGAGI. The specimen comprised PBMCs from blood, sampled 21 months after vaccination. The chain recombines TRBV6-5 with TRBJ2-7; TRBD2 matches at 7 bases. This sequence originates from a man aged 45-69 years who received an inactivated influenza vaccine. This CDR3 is CASSYFGAGVDYEQYF. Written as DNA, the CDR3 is TGTGCCAGCAGTTACTTCGGGGCGGGAGTGGACTACGAGCAGTACTTC.